This entry lists 30 T cell receptor beta chains sequenced from one sample in a study of shared clonotypes between healthy human individuals. Naive CD8 isolation took CD45RO-negative cells positively selected for CCR7 and excluded terminally differentiated effector memory CD45RA+ cells. Libraries were prepared by immunoSEQ multiplex PCR; TCRdb keeps only in-frame clonotypes and omits some of them. The table has approximately 740,000 clones, more than 85% seen once. Sequencing was carried out using naive CD8+ T cells sorted from blood. These receptors all come from a man aged 25-45 years in good health.

With respect to this clone: In the same sample, other DNA sequences code for this CDR3. V and J are TRBV7-9 and TRBJ2-5, with D hard to call. Trimming took off 4 bases at V and 1 base at J, with 10 bases between the two ends. Germline CDR1 and CDR2: SEHNR and FQNEAQ (reference sequence). This CDR3 is built from 14 residues. CDR3 region: CASSSRTVQETQYF. The CDR3 DNA follows: TGTGCCAGCAGCTCCCGGACCGTCCAAGAGACCCAGTACTTC.

The chain joins TRBV7-9 to TRBJ1-1; D perhaps matches TRBD1 (5 bases). The CDR3 runs to 12 residues. Trimming stripped 6 bases from V and 2 bases from J, with 7 bases between. Germline V lookup: CDR1 SEHNR, CDR2 FQNEAQ (reference sequence). CDR3 nucleotides: TGTGCCAGCAGGAGGGGTAACACTGAAGCTTTCTTT. It encodes CASRRGNTEAFF. Full variable domain (outside the CDR3, taken from reference TRBV7-9 and TRBJ1-1): DTGVSQNPRHKITKRGQNVTFRCDPISEHNRLYWYRQTLGQGPEFLTYFQNEAQLEKSRLLSDRFSAERPKGSFSTLEIQRTEQGDSAMYLCASRRGNTEAFFGQGTRLTVV.

The rearrangement links TRBV9 to TRBJ2-1, with 8 bases identical to TRBD1. The germline CDR1 and CDR2 sequences are SGDLS and YYNGEE. The junction had 8 bases not matched to a gene; V was cut back by 4 bases and J by 5 bases. CDR3 length: 15 residues. The CDR3 bases are TGTGCCAGCAGCTTTGACAGGGGTAGAGACAATGAGCAGTTCTTC. Translation: CASSFDRGRDNEQFF.

The rearrangement joins TRBV25-1 to TRBJ2-5, with TRBD1 identical over 8 bases. The ends lost 8 bases at V and 5 bases at J; junction bases unmatched: 10. CDR1 is MGHDK, CDR2 SYGVNS, per germline. CDR3 length: 14 residues. The CDR3 loop reads CASPWTGWRETQYF. The CDR3 DNA reads TGTGCCAGCCCTTGGACAGGGTGGCGGGAGACCCAGTACTTC.

V gene TRBV15 combines with J gene TRBJ1-5, with D uncertain. The CDR3 sequence is 14 residues long. Germline CDR1 is LNHNV and CDR2 is YYDKDF (reference sequence). V was pared by 2 bases and J by 0 bases, with 5 bases between. This CDR3 reads CATSRILSNQPQHF. The CDR3 DNA follows: TGTGCCACCAGCAGAATTCTTAGCAATCAGCCCCAGCATTTT. Supplemented by reference TRBV15 and TRBJ1-5, the full variable domain reads DAMVIQNPRYQVTQFGKPVTLSCSQTLNHNVMYWYQQKSSQAPKLLFHYYDKDFNNEADTPDNFQSRRPNTSFCFLDIRSPGLGDTAMYLCATSRILSNQPQHFGDGTRLSIL.

The CDR3 nucleotides are TGCGCCAGCAGCTTGGTCGGCAGCAATTACGAGCAGTACTTC. The encoded protein is CASSLVGSNYEQYF. J is TRBJ2-7 and V is TRBV5-1; D gene unclear. CDR1 is SGHRS, CDR2 YFSETQ, per germline. This CDR3 has 14 residues. Trimming removed 0 bases from V and 4 bases from J, with 11 bases in between.

This chain connects TRBV7-2 to TRBJ2-7, with a possible D match to TRBD2 (6 bases). The germline V and J ends were trimmed by 3 bases and 0 bases, with 18 bases remaining between them. CDR1 is SGHTA and CDR2 is FQGNSA in the germline V gene. The CDR3 runs 17 residues. The DNA of the CDR3 is TGTGCCAGCAGCTTGAGGCGCGGGGCATACAGCTCCTACGAGCAGTACTTC. Translated, it gives CASSLRRGAYSSYEQYF.

The CDR3 spells CASSPATSGRYYEQYF. CDR3 DNA sequence: TGTGCCAGCAGCCCCGCCACTAGCGGGAGGTACTACGAGCAGTACTTC. The rearrangement joins TRBV27 to TRBJ2-7, with 12 bases identical to TRBD2. Trimming at V came to 6 bases and at J to 3 bases, leaving 9 bases not matched to a gene. CDR1 is MNHEY and CDR2 is SMNVEV in the germline V gene (reference sequence). This CDR3 comprises 16 residues.

J is TRBJ1-2 and V is TRBV27, with TRBD1 as a possible D gene (5 bases). Trimming stripped 6 bases from V and 4 bases from J, with 15 bases between. Germline values: CDR1 MNHEY, CDR2 SMNVEV (reference sequence). This CDR3 comprises 14 residues. CDR3 nucleotides: TGTGCCAGCAGCCCATCCGGGGGTATCTATGGCTACACCTTC. The encoded protein is CASSPSGGIYGYTF.

This rearrangement joins TRBV21-1 to TRBJ2-7; the D call TRBD1 from the table was never checked on the DNA. TRBV21-1 is assigned pseudogene status. The CDR3 spans 15 residues. CDR3 sequence: CASSSPGKSTYEQYF. The CDR3 DNA follows: TGTGCCAGCAGCAGCCCAGGGAAATCAACCTACGAGCAGTACTTC.

Points on this clone: Other DNA variants within this sample encode the same CDR3. The chain uses TRBV7-9 and TRBJ2-7; D gene uncertain. This CDR3 has 13 amino acids. Between the trimmed V and J ends, which lost 5 bases and 3 bases, there was a span of 11 bases. Germline V CDR1 and CDR2: SEHNR, FQNEAQ (reference sequence). CDR3 protein: CASSPTTNYEQYF. The CDR3 coding sequence is TGTGCCAGCAGCCCCACTACAAACTACGAGCAGTACTTC.

The chain uses TRBV11-3 and TRBJ2-7, with TRBD1 matching 8 bases. Germline CDR1 is SGHNT and CDR2 is YENEEA. After removal of 5 bases from V and 3 bases from J, the junction contained 3 bases not matched to a gene. The CDR3 length is 13 residues. The CDR3 reads CASSADRGYEQYF. CDR3 DNA: TGTGCCAGCAGCGCCGACAGGGGCTACGAGCAGTACTTC.

As regards this clone: A much larger clone lies a single base off, so this may be a read error. The same CDR3 arises from other DNA sequences in this sample as well. The chain employs TRBV5-6 and TRBJ2-7; D is undetermined. With 4 bases removed from V and 0 bases from J, the gap between germline ends came to 2 bases. The length of the CDR3 is 11 residues. CDR1 is SGHDT and CDR2 is YYEEEE in the germline V gene. Here the CDR3 reads CASSTSYEQYF. CDR3 bases: TGTGCCAGCAGCACCTCCTACGAGCAGTACTTC. Filled out from reference TRBV5-6 and TRBJ2-7, the complete variable domain reads DAGVTQSPTHLIKTRGQQVTLRCSPKSGHDTVSWYQQALGQGPQFIFQYYEEEERQRGNFPDRFSGHQFPNYSSELNVNALLLGDSALYLCASSTSYEQYFGPGTRLTVT.

The genes are TRBV29-1 and TRBJ2-7; TRBD1 matches 11 bases. The V gene's germline CDR1 is SQVTM and CDR2 ANQGSEA. V shed 7 bases, J shed 5 bases, and the junction held 16 bases outside the gene matches. This CDR3 is 16 amino acids long. The CDR3 DNA follows: TGCAGCGGCAGAAGGGAGGACAGGGGGCAAGTGGACGAGCAGTACTTC. Residues: CSGRREDRGQVDEQYF.

In DNA form, the CDR3 reads TGCAGCGCCATACTAGCGGGACGGGCCTACGAGCAGTACTTC. It specifies CSAILAGRAYEQYF. The genes are TRBV29-1 and TRBJ2-7; 10 bases line up with TRBD2. The ends lost 7 bases at V and 2 bases at J; junction bases unmatched: 8. The length of the CDR3 is 14 residues. CDR1 and CDR2 from the germline V gene are SQVTM and ANQGSEA.

J is TRBJ2-3 and V is TRBV7-6; perhaps TRBD2 as D (6 bases). Germline lookup yields CDR1 SGHVS and CDR2 FNYEAQ. Trimming cost V 5 bases and J 8 bases, with 26 bases left between them. This CDR3 has 17 residues. Here the CDR3 reads CASSPETVFGRRTTQYF. The CDR3 coding sequence is TGTGCCAGCAGCCCAGAGACCGTTTTCGGGAGAAGAACTACGCAGTATTTT.

The V gene is TRBV27, the J gene TRBJ2-3; D is unclear. This CDR3 has 16 residues. V was clipped by 6 bases and J by 2 bases, with 18 bases between them. In germline, CDR1 is MNHEY, CDR2 SMNVEV (reference sequence). The CDR3 bases are TGTGCCAGCAGCACCACGGATCATAGTCCCACAGATACGCAGTATTTT. Translation gives CASSTTDHSPTDTQYF.

The CDR3 reads CASSGGAGEKLFF. As DNA, the CDR3 is TGTGCCAGTAGTGGGGGCGCGGGTGAAAAACTGTTTTTT. The chain carries TRBV19 and TRBJ1-4, with a possible D match to TRBD1 (6 bases). Trimming pared 5 bases from V and 7 bases from J, leaving 11 bases between. CDR1 and CDR2 from the germline V gene are LNHDA and SQIVND (reference sequence). This CDR3 comprises 13 residues. Drawing the rest from reference TRBV19 and TRBJ1-4, the complete variable domain is DGGITQSPKYLFRKEGQNVTLSCEQNLNHDAMYWYRQDPGQGLRLIYYSQIVNDFQKGDIAEGYSVSREKKESFPLTVTSAQKNPTAFYLCASSGGAGEKLFFGSGTQLSVL.

The rearrangement joins TRBV28 to TRBJ2-1, with 10 bases lining up with TRBD2. This CDR3 contains 15 residues. The ends lost 6 bases at V and 6 bases at J; junction bases unmatched: 8. Germline CDR1 reads MDHEN; CDR2 reads SYDVKM. The CDR3: CASREGLADFNEQFF. The CDR3, as DNA: TGTGCCAGCAGGGAAGGACTAGCGGACTTCAATGAGCAGTTCTTC.

The rearrangement links TRBV9 to TRBJ2-2; a weak D match, TRBD2 (6 bases). The CDR3 runs to 15 residues. Germline V gives CDR1 SGDLS, CDR2 YYNGEE. V lost 5 bases and J lost 3, with 14 bases in between. CDR3 sequence reads: CASRGRGGDTGELFF. The CDR3 DNA sequence: TGTGCCAGCAGGGGCCGTGGAGGGGACACCGGGGAGCTGTTTTTT. Variable domain in full (rest from reference TRBV9 and TRBJ2-2): DSGVTQTPKHLITATGQRVTLRCSPRSGDLSVYWYQQSLDQGLQFLIQYYNGEERAKGNILERFSAQQFPDLHSELNLSSLELGDSALYFCASRGRGGDTGELFFGEGSRLTVL.

The chain combines TRBV4-1 with TRBJ2-2; D unresolved. Germline V gene sequence: CDR1 MGHRA, CDR2 YSYEKL. The CDR3 contains 13 residues. V was trimmed by 6 bases and J by 0 bases, leaving 5 bases between them. The CDR3: CASSLSNTGELFF. The CDR3 DNA follows: TGCGCCAGCAGTTTGTCGAACACCGGGGAGCTGTTTTTT.

The chain carries TRBV9 and TRBJ2-1, with TRBD1 matching over 7 bases. With V trimmed by 4 bases and J by 0 bases, 13 bases remained unmatched. The CDR3 runs to 18 residues. The V gene's germline CDR1 is SGDLS and CDR2 YYNGEE. DNA of the CDR3: TGTGCCAGCAGCCACTGGAAAACACGGACAGGCTCCTACAATGAGCAGTTCTTC. Its protein product is CASSHWKTRTGSYNEQFF. The whole variable domain, filled in from reference TRBV9 and TRBJ2-1, reads DSGVTQTPKHLITATGQRVTLRCSPRSGDLSVYWYQQSLDQGLQFLIQYYNGEERAKGNILERFSAQQFPDLHSELNLSSLELGDSALYFCASSHWKTRTGSYNEQFFGPGTRLTVL.

The chain uses TRBV15 and TRBJ1-4; 8 bases agree with TRBD1. The germline gives CDR1 LNHNV, CDR2 YYDKDF (reference sequence). This CDR3 has 17 amino acids. V lost 1 base, J lost 3 bases, and 7 bases stayed unmatched. The CDR3 region is CATSRVDRGGSNEKLFF. CDR3 nucleotides: TGTGCCACCAGCAGAGTCGACAGGGGAGGCTCTAATGAAAAACTGTTTTTT.

This CDR3 reads CASSLPDSTDTQYF. CDR3 in DNA: TGTGCCAGCAGCTTGCCGGACTCCACAGATACGCAGTATTTT. The chain links TRBV7-9 to TRBJ2-3, with TRBD2 as a possible D gene (5 bases). The CDR3 totals 14 residues. V was trimmed by 3 bases and J by 2 bases, leaving 9 bases between them. The germline gives CDR1 SEHNR, CDR2 FQNEAQ (reference sequence).

This chain joins TRBV7-3 and TRBJ2-3, with D possibly being TRBD2 (5 bases). There are 16 residues in the CDR3. Germline CDR1 and CDR2: SGHTA and FQGTGA. Trimming stripped 4 bases from V and 2 bases from J, with 16 bases between. CDR3 sequence (DNA): TGTGCCAGCAGCTCTCCGGTGGGAGAGGTCACAGATACGCAGTATTTT. It is translated as CASSSPVGEVTDTQYF.

V and J are TRBV4-1 and TRBJ1-5; no reliable D call. The CDR3 covers 14 residues. Germline V gene lookup returns CDR1 MGHRA and CDR2 YSYEKL. Trimming took 3 bases from V and 4 from J, leaving 10 bases between them. In DNA form, the CDR3 reads TGCGCCAGCAGCCAGAGGTCAAATAATCAGCCCCAGCATTTT. Translation gives CASSQRSNNQPQHF.

In regard to this clone: The identical CDR3 is also encoded by other nucleotide sequences in the sample. The rearrangement joins TRBV4-3 to TRBJ1-1; D remains unclear. The germline CDR1 and CDR2 sequences are LGHNA and YSLEER. The V end lost 0 bases, the J end lost 1 base, and 3 bases lay between the germline ends. This CDR3 comprises 13 residues. The chain's CDR3 is CASSQDSNTEAFF. Here the CDR3 DNA reads TGCGCCAGCAGCCAAGATTCGAACACTGAAGCTTTCTTT.

The CDR3 DNA reads TGCGCCAGCAGCCCGCCGCTAGCGGCTCCCTACGAGCAGTACTTC. Translated, it gives CASSPPLAAPYEQYF. The rearrangement uses TRBV4-3 and TRBJ2-7; 7 positions agree with TRBD2. The V gene's germline CDR1 is LGHNA and CDR2 YSLEER. This CDR3 has 15 residues. V was pared by 4 bases and J by 2 bases, with 8 bases of the junction left unmatched.

The chain uses TRBV19 and TRBJ2-7; 8 bases fit TRBD1. CDR3 size: 15 residues. Trimming removed 3 bases from V and 2 bases from J; junction bases left unmatched: 6. The V gene's germline CDR1 is LNHDA and CDR2 SQIVND (reference sequence). CDR3 coding DNA: TGTGCCAGTAGTATTCTGACAGGGGCCACCTACGAGCAGTACTTC. Translation: CASSILTGATYEQYF.

The chain carries TRBV29-1 and TRBJ2-3, with TRBD2 matching 8 bases. Trimming at V came to 2 bases and at J to 6 bases, leaving 7 bases not matched to a gene. The CDR3 spans 14 residues. The germline CDR1 and CDR2 sequences are SQVTM and ANQGSEA. The CDR3 DNA sequence: TGCAGCGTTGAATCGGCGGGAGGTGGTGATACGCAGTATTTT. Protein: CSVESAGGGDTQYF.